The 15 T cell receptor beta chains presented below share a single source sample, sequenced in a study of shared clonotypes between healthy human individuals. Libraries were prepared by immunoSEQ multiplex PCR; TCRdb keeps only in-frame clonotypes and omits some of them. Of about 590,000 clones listed, over 95% are singletons. CD45RO negativity and positive selection for CCR7 defined naive CD8 cells, a population that excluded terminally differentiated effector memory CD45RA+ cells. The sample consisted of naive CD8+ T cells sorted from blood. The receptors were gathered from a woman in her twenties or thirties in good health.

The V and J genes are TRBV2 and TRBJ2-5; D possibly corresponds to TRBD1 (6 bases). Gene TRBJ2-7 matches the end of the DNA better, so the J call may be wrong. CDR3 length: 15 residues. CDR1 is SNHLY, CDR2 FYNNEI, per germline. CDR3 protein: CASSDDQGSHYEQYF. As DNA, the CDR3 is TGTGCCAGCAGTGATGATCAGGGGTCTCACTACGAGCAGTACTTC.

The V and J genes are TRBV27 and TRBJ1-5, with D uncertain. The CDR3 loop spans 13 amino acids. V dropped 6 bases and J dropped 4 bases, with 10 bases sitting between them. Germline assignment: CDR1 MNHEY and CDR2 SMNVEV (reference sequence). CDR3 residues: CASSPSPNQPQHF. The CDR3 nucleotides are TGTGCCAGCAGCCCCTCTCCGAATCAGCCCCAGCATTTT.

This chain uses TRBV6-5 with TRBJ2-5; D may match TRBD1 or TRBD2 (5 bases each). The J call may be wrong; the DNA end is better matched by TRBJ2-7. Germline V lookup: CDR1 MNHEY, CDR2 SVGAGI. The length of the CDR3 is 13 residues. The CDR3 DNA reads as TGTGCCAGCAGTTACTTGGGGGTCCACGAGCAGTACTTC. Amino acids: CASSYLGVHEQYF.

V and J are TRBV6-1 and TRBJ1-5, with D perhaps matching TRBD1 (5 bases). The length of the CDR3 is 16 residues. V was cut by 3 bases and J by 2 bases, with 14 bases left in between. In germline, CDR1 is MNHNS, CDR2 SASEGT. In nucleotides, the CDR3 is TGTGCCAGCAGTGATCTAGGGGTGTTGGGCAATCAGCCCCAGCATTTT. It yields the protein CASSDLGVLGNQPQHF.

The chain links TRBV7-6 to TRBJ1-2; D possibly corresponds to TRBD1 (5 bases). The CDR3 has 13 residues. CDR1 and CDR2 from the germline V gene are SGHVS and FNYEAQ. Trimming took off 1 base at V and 5 bases at J, with 8 bases between the two ends. Here the CDR3 reads CASSLGGSYGYTF. The DNA of the CDR3 is TGTGCCAGCAGCTTAGGGGGGAGTTATGGCTACACCTTC.

The rearrangement joins TRBV2 to TRBJ2-5; the D gene is possibly TRBD2 (6 bases). The J call could be wrong; TRBJ2-7 is a better fit for the DNA end. This CDR3 is 13 amino acids long. Germline values: CDR1 SNHLY, CDR2 FYNNEI. DNA for the CDR3: TGTGCCGTGGGTAGCGGTAGCTCCTACGAGCAGTACTTC. It encodes CAVGSGSSYEQYF.

The V call is TRBV6-5, the J call TRBJ1-1; TRBD1 might be the D (6 bases). Trimming took off 0 bases at V and 4 bases at J, with 15 bases between the two ends. The CDR3 has 16 residues. Germline lookup yields CDR1 MNHEY and CDR2 SVGAGI. The CDR3 reads CASSYSKGDLGTEAFF. CDR3 bases: TGTGCCAGCAGTTACTCGAAGGGGGATTTGGGCACTGAAGCTTTCTTT.

V gene TRBV19 combines with J gene TRBJ2-1, with D perhaps matching TRBD1 or TRBD2 (5 bases each). V lost 0 bases, J lost 0 bases, and 12 bases lay in between. The CDR3 totals 17 residues. CDR1 and CDR2 (germline): LNHDA, SQIVND (reference sequence). For the CDR3, the DNA is TGTGCCAGTAGTATAGACGGGGCCGGGAACTCCTACAATGAGCAGTTCTTC. This sequence encodes CASSIDGAGNSYNEQFF.

V gene TRBV29-1 combines with J gene TRBJ1-1; D gene uncertain. This CDR3 is 12 amino acids long. Looked up from germline, CDR1 is SQVTM and CDR2 is ANQGSEA. V lost 4 bases to trimming and J lost 1 base, with 7 bases between them. The CDR3 reads CSVVQQNTEAFF. DNA of the CDR3: TGCAGCGTTGTTCAACAGAACACTGAAGCTTTCTTT.

This clone has a single count. The V gene is TRBV2, the J gene TRBJ1-5; a possible D gene is TRBD1 (6 bases). CDR1 is SNHLY and CDR2 is FYNNEI in the germline V gene. The CDR3 consists of 14 residues. Between the trimmed V and J ends, which lost 6 bases and 0 bases, there was a span of 9 bases. The CDR3 region is CASRGASSNQPQHF. The CDR3 DNA reads as TGTGCCAGCAGGGGGGCTTCTAGCAATCAGCCCCAGCATTTT.

The J gene is TRBJ2-7, the V gene TRBV7-9; D call uncertain. The CDR3 runs 13 residues. Trimming took 2 bases from V and 6 from J, leaving 11 bases between them. Germline V gene data show CDR1 as SEHNR and CDR2 as FQNEAQ (reference sequence). The CDR3 DNA reads as TGTGCCAGCAGCTTAACGACCTCCCCCGAGCAGTACTTC. Translating it yields CASSLTTSPEQYF.

V and J are TRBV29-1 and TRBJ2-1; 13 positions match TRBD2. V lost 4 bases and J lost 0; bases outside the gene matches: 6. Germline V gene data show CDR1 as SQVTM and CDR2 as ANQGSEA. The CDR3 sequence is 17 residues long. The CDR3, as DNA: TGCAGCGTTGCCGGGACTAGCGGGGTGAGCTCCTACAATGAGCAGTTCTTC. Translation: CSVAGTSGVSSYNEQFF.

V and J are TRBV27 and TRBJ1-2; D is perhaps TRBD1 (5 bases). Germline CDR1 and CDR2: MNHEY and SMNVEV (reference sequence). CDR3 length equals 13 residues. Trimming stripped 7 bases from V and 2 bases from J, with 11 bases between. CDR3 residues: CASKQAGNYGYTF. In DNA, the CDR3 is TGTGCCAGCAAACAGGCAGGGAACTATGGCTACACCTTC.

J is TRBJ1-1 and V is TRBV7-8, with D possibly TRBD1 on 6 matching bases. Germline values: CDR1 SGHVS, CDR2 FQNEAQ. Trimming removed 0 bases at V and 2 bases at J, with 10 bases between. The CDR3 is 15 amino acids. This CDR3 reads CASSLARGLNTEAFF. In DNA form, the CDR3 reads TGTGCCAGCAGCTTAGCACGGGGGCTTAACACTGAAGCTTTCTTT.

The rearrangement joins TRBV6-1 to TRBJ2-7; 12 positions agree with TRBD2. Germline V CDR1 and CDR2: MNHNS, SASEGT. The ends lost 7 bases at V and 4 bases at J; junction bases unmatched: 5. The CDR3 runs 14 residues. CDR3 sequence (DNA): TGTGCCAGCAAAACGACTAGCGGGAGATACGAGCAGTACTTC. Its translation is CASKTTSGRYEQYF.